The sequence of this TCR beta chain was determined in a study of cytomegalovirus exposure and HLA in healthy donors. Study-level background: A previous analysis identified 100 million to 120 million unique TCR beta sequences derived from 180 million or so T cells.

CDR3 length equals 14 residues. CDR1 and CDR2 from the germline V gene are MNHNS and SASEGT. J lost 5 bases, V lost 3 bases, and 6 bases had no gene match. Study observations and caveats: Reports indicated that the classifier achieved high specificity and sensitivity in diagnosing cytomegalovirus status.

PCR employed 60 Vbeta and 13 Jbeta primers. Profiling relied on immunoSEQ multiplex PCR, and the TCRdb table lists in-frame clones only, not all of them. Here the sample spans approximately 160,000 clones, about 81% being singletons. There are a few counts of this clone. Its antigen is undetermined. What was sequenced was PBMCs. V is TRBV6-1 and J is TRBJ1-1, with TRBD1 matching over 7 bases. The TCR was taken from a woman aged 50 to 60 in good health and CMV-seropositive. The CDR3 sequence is CASSEETGYTEAFF. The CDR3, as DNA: TGTGCCAGCAGTGAGGAGACAGGGTATACTGAAGCTTTCTTT.